The present T cell receptor beta chain was sequenced within a study of T cell repertoires in cytomegalovirus infection. Study background: Public TCR beta signatures were indicative of both CMV infection and a matching HLA type.

The CDR3 consists of 14 residues. Germline loops: CDR1 LNHDA, CDR2 SQIVND (reference sequence). V lost 3 bases and J 4 bases, leaving 12 bases between the germline ends. TCRdb recomputed calls from the reads with MiXCR, one row per CDR3 protein. The sample yields around 550,000 distinct CDR3 sequences, 26% seen once. About this clonotype: Its antigen is currently unknown.

General study results and limits: Predominance within the ex vivo response was attributable to HLA-C-restricted CMV-specific TCR beta clonotypes. The cumulative frequency of public TCR beta families distinguished individuals who carried CMV together with the relevant HLA.

This sequence joins TRBV19 and TRBJ2-5; a weak D match, TRBD2 (5 bases). This TCR was sampled from a human donor in good health (CMV status not recorded). Some clones in this sample may be carry-over from other donors' samples. Sequencing used PBMCs. The CDR3 reads CASSITGWGETQYF. CDR3 nucleotides: TGTGCCAGTAGTATTACGGGATGGGGAGAGACCCAGTACTTC.